Listed below are T cell receptor beta chains from one sample, sequenced in a study of blood T cells in healthy people across ages. Each CDR3 protein gets one entry after TCRdb re-called the 5' RACE reads with MiXCR. The data show over 950,000 distinct CDR3 sequences, roughly two fifths seen once. The sample consisted of blood. These receptor sequences come from a young man in good health. Each CDR3 is given with its conserved first and last residue. The order of the fields is D gene, clone size, J gene, V gene, CDR3 DNA, CDR3 protein. A D gene is named only where the DNA matches it firmly. Size tells how often a clone was seen (once, few, many) or the class of an expanded clone, and some rows leave it out.

d_call: NA; clone_size: NA; j_call: TRBJ1-2; v_call: TRBV6-2/TRBV6-3; cdr3_nt: TGTGCCAGCAGCACCTACGAGGGCTACACCTTC; cdr3_aa: CASSTYEGYTF
d_call: TRBD1; clone_size: few; j_call: TRBJ1-2; v_call: TRBV28; cdr3_nt: TGTGCCAGCAGTTCGCCCCACAGGGGGGATGGCTACACCTTC; cdr3_aa: CASSSPHRGDGYTF
d_call: NA; clone_size: NA; j_call: TRBJ2-7; v_call: TRBV6-2/TRBV6-3; cdr3_nt: TGTGCCATCGGACAGAGCTCCTACGAGCGGTACTTC; cdr3_aa: CAIGQSSYERYF
d_call: TRBD2; clone_size: few; j_call: TRBJ2-3; v_call: TRBV20-1; cdr3_nt: TGCAGTGCTAGTGATATGGGACTAGCGGGGGGGCTAGCAGATACGCAGTATTTT; cdr3_aa: CSASDMGLAGGLADTQYF
d_call: NA; clone_size: few; j_call: TRBJ1-5; v_call: TRBV25-1; cdr3_nt: TGTGCCAGCAGTGAGTTCGGACAGAGCAATCAGCCCCAGCATTTT; cdr3_aa: CASSEFGQSNQPQHF
d_call: NA; clone_size: NA; j_call: TRBJ2-1; v_call: TRBV6-6; cdr3_nt: TGTGCCAGCAGTTACTCTATCGGTAGCGCGGCCAACAATGAGCAGTTCTTC; cdr3_aa: CASSYSIGSAANNEQFF
d_call: NA; clone_size: few; j_call: TRBJ2-7; v_call: TRBV11-2; cdr3_nt: TGTGCCAGCAGCACAGACAGCTCCTACGAGCAGTACTTC; cdr3_aa: CASSTDSSYEQYF
d_call: TRBD1; clone_size: NA; j_call: TRBJ2-7; v_call: TRBV2; cdr3_nt: TGTGCCAGCAGTGAGACAGGGGTCTCCTACGAGCAGTACTTC; cdr3_aa: CASSETGVSYEQYF
d_call: NA; clone_size: NA; j_call: TRBJ2-1; v_call: TRBV20-1; cdr3_nt: TGCAGTGCTAGAGGCTTCGGGTTTTCCCACAATGAGCAGTTCTTC; cdr3_aa: CSARGFGFSHNEQFF
d_call: NA; clone_size: NA; j_call: TRBJ2-7; v_call: TRBV20-1; cdr3_nt: TGCAGTGCTAGACGATCCGGGAGCCCCTACGAGCAGTACTTC; cdr3_aa: CSARRSGSPYEQYF
d_call: NA; clone_size: NA; j_call: TRBJ1-1; v_call: TRBV11-1; cdr3_nt: TGTGCCAGCAGCTTAACGTGGGGGGACGCGACCACTGAAGCTTTCTTT; cdr3_aa: CASSLTWGDATTEAFF
d_call: TRBD2; clone_size: NA; j_call: TRBJ2-1; v_call: TRBV3-1; cdr3_nt: TGTGCCAGCAGCCAAAACGGGCTAGCGGGGAGGGTCCATGAGCAGTTCTTC; cdr3_aa: CASSQNGLAGRVHEQFF
d_call: NA; clone_size: few; j_call: TRBJ1-1; v_call: TRBV6-5; cdr3_nt: TGTGCCAGCAGTCAAGGACATTCGTCAAGAACTGAAGCTTTCTTT; cdr3_aa: CASSQGHSSRTEAFF
d_call: NA; clone_size: NA; j_call: TRBJ2-1; v_call: TRBV5-1; cdr3_nt: TGCGCCAGCAGCTTGAGTTTCGGGGCAGCATATGAGCAGTTCTTC; cdr3_aa: CASSLSFGAAYEQFF
d_call: NA; clone_size: NA; j_call: TRBJ1-2; v_call: TRBV12-3/TRBV12-4; cdr3_nt: TGTGCCAGCAGTTTAGGCGGGCAGGGACGGTATGGCTACACCTTC; cdr3_aa: CASSLGGQGRYGYTF
d_call: TRBD1; clone_size: NA; j_call: TRBJ1-6; v_call: TRBV6-2/TRBV6-3; cdr3_nt: TGTGCCAGCAGTCCGGACAGGGGAAGTTCACCCCTCCACTTT; cdr3_aa: CASSPDRGSSPLHF
d_call: NA; clone_size: few; j_call: TRBJ1-6; v_call: TRBV4-1; cdr3_nt: TGCGCCAGCAGCCAAGAGTACGCACGGGAAGATAATTCACCCCTCCACTTT; cdr3_aa: CASSQEYAREDNSPLHF
d_call: NA; clone_size: NA; j_call: TRBJ1-3; v_call: TRBV12-3/TRBV12-4; cdr3_nt: TGTGCCAGCAGCCCGACAGTAAAAGCTGGAAACACCATATATTTT; cdr3_aa: CASSPTVKAGNTIYF
d_call: NA; clone_size: NA; j_call: TRBJ1-2; v_call: TRBV12-3/TRBV12-4; cdr3_nt: TGTGCCAGCAGTTCGCGATCGGGGGGCCTGAGATATGGCTACACCTTC; cdr3_aa: CASSSRSGGLRYGYTF
d_call: NA; clone_size: few; j_call: TRBJ1-6; v_call: TRBV15; cdr3_nt: TGTGCCACCAGCAGAGTCCCGACAGGCGTACAATCACCCCTCCACTTT; cdr3_aa: CATSRVPTGVQSPLHF
d_call: TRBD2; clone_size: few; j_call: TRBJ2-3; v_call: TRBV27; cdr3_nt: TGTGCCAGCAGGGGCGGGGGAGACACCACAGATACGCAGTATTTT; cdr3_aa: CASRGGGDTTDTQYF
d_call: NA; clone_size: few; j_call: TRBJ2-5; v_call: TRBV10-3; cdr3_nt: TGTGCCATCAGCAGTACAAGCAGGAGGGAAGAGACCCAGTACTTC; cdr3_aa: CAISSTSRREETQYF
d_call: TRBD1; clone_size: NA; j_call: TRBJ1-2; v_call: TRBV9; cdr3_nt: TGTGCCAGCAGCGTAGCCAGGGGGCTCCTCGGTGGGTATGGCTACACCTTC; cdr3_aa: CASSVARGLLGGYGYTF
d_call: NA; clone_size: NA; j_call: TRBJ2-7; v_call: TRBV11-1; cdr3_nt: TGTGCCAGCAGCTTAGCTTGGGGGAGATCTGACGAGCAGTACTTC; cdr3_aa: CASSLAWGRSDEQYF
d_call: TRBD1; clone_size: NA; j_call: TRBJ1-1; v_call: TRBV29-1; cdr3_nt: TGCAGCGTTGTGGAGGCAGGGGGCCGAAACACTGAAGCTTTCTTT; cdr3_aa: CSVVEAGGRNTEAFF
d_call: TRBD1; clone_size: NA; j_call: TRBJ2-1; v_call: TRBV20-1; cdr3_nt: TGCAGTGCCTCCGGGACAGGGGTGAATGAGCAGTTCTTC; cdr3_aa: CSASGTGVNEQFF
d_call: TRBD2; clone_size: NA; j_call: TRBJ2-3; v_call: TRBV12-3/TRBV12-4; cdr3_nt: TGTGCCAGCAGTTTCAGGGCTAGCGGGGGCCCATGGCTCGGCACAGATACGCAGTATTTT; cdr3_aa: CASSFRASGGPWLGTDTQYF
d_call: TRBD2; clone_size: few; j_call: TRBJ2-1; v_call: TRBV20-1; cdr3_nt: TGCAGTGCTAGAGCGCTAGCGGATAGATACAATGAGCAGTTCTTC; cdr3_aa: CSARALADRYNEQFF
d_call: TRBD1; clone_size: NA; j_call: TRBJ2-1; v_call: TRBV7-2; cdr3_nt: TGTGCCAGCAGCTTAGAGGGTTGGGGGACAGGGCGTGTAGAGCAGTTCTTC; cdr3_aa: CASSLEGWGTGRVEQFF
d_call: NA; clone_size: NA; j_call: TRBJ2-7; v_call: TRBV13; cdr3_nt: TGTGCCAGCAGCTTAAGGGACACCACCTTCTACGAGCAGTACTTC; cdr3_aa: CASSLRDTTFYEQYF
d_call: NA; clone_size: many; j_call: TRBJ1-2; v_call: TRBV6-1; cdr3_nt: TGTGCCAGCAGTGAGCGGAACTATGGCTACACCTTC; cdr3_aa: CASSERNYGYTF